The rows below give T cell receptor beta chains drawn from one sample of a study of CD8+ T cells in alopecia areata. The method was immunoSEQ multiplex PCR; TCRdb's version includes in-frame clones alone and lacks a portion of them. This sample has some 220,000 clones, with about 50% found just once. Source: CD4+ T cells sorted from blood, taken at week 4, from a patient treated with tofacitinib. These receptor sequences come from a human donor with alopecia areata. The CDR3 runs from the conserved cysteine through the conserved F or W. The order of the fields is D gene, V gene, J gene, CDR3 protein. A D gene is named only where the DNA matches it firmly.

>-|TRBV29-1|TRBJ2-3
CSVDPADTQYF
>-|TRBV30|TRBJ1-1
CAWSSRTEAFF
>-|TRBV4-3|TRBJ2-7
CASSQHIRYEQYF
>TRBD1|TRBV7-2|TRBJ1-4
CASSLDRNNEKLFF
>-|TRBV30|TRBJ1-2
CTLGYGYAF
>-|TRBV6-5|TRBJ2-3
CASSYSISDTQYF
>-|TRBV9|TRBJ2-6
CASSAKGYRSGANVLTF
>TRBD1|TRBV6-1|TRBJ1-2
CASSARDRGPENDYGYTF
>-|TRBV7-9|TRBJ1-4
CASSLRGGLGEKLFF
>-|TRBV9|TRBJ2-1
CASSTRLSSYNEQFF
>TRBD1|TRBV7-9|TRBJ1-1
CASSEGQGREAFF
>TRBD1|TRBV14|TRBJ2-4
CASSRDRTKDDIQYF
>TRBD1|TRBV6-1|TRBJ1-5
CASSATGYQPQHF
>-|TRBV20-1|TRBJ1-2
CSAPDSGYTF
>TRBD2|TRBV19|TRBJ2-3
CASSRSSGESDTQYF
>-|TRBV27|TRBJ1-6
CASSPDRINSPLHF
>-|TRBV5-6|TRBJ1-2
CASSLPGGNYGYTF
>TRBD2|TRBV19|TRBJ2-3
CASSIRGGQITQYF
>-|TRBV5-1|TRBJ1-4
CASSSGLEEKLFF
>TRBD1|TRBV4-3|TRBJ1-2
CASSQDWGQASGYTF
>-|TRBV10-3|TRBJ2-5
CAISVGLQETQYF
>TRBD1|TRBV7-3|TRBJ2-5
CASSPGTGREETQYF
>-|TRBV5-1|TRBJ2-5
CASSVGETQYF
>-|TRBV4-3|TRBJ1-2
CASSQEPYGYTF
>-|TRBV4-3|TRBJ1-2
CASSQESPRLGRNYGYTF
>TRBD1|TRBV5-6|TRBJ2-7
CASSRTGSEQYF
>-|TRBV10-3|TRBJ1-5
CASHGEINQPQHF
>-|TRBV15|TRBJ2-1
CATSRESVTYNEQFF
>TRBD1|TRBV30|TRBJ2-1
CAWTSTGQGFYNEQFF
>-|TRBV5-6|TRBJ1-2
CASSLSGRVYGYTF
>TRBD1|TRBV7-9|TRBJ1-1
CASSVPGTVNTEAFF
>-|TRBV25-1|TRBJ1-2
CASSEFSALHGYTF
>TRBD2|TRBV15|TRBJ2-3
CATSRAGGFTDTQYF
>-|TRBV25-1|TRBJ2-1
CASSVGGLYNEQFF
>-|TRBV11-3|TRBJ2-7
CASSRADGYEQYF
>-|TRBV30|TRBJ2-6
CAWSEGGGANVLTF
>-|TRBV15|TRBJ2-3
CATSTSTDTQYF
>-|TRBV30|TRBJ1-3
CAWRRGAGNTIYF
>-|TRBV15|TRBJ1-1
CATSRVDGGLNTEAFF
>-|TRBV29-1|TRBJ2-6
CSVGTRSGANVLTF
>-|TRBV19|TRBJ2-7
CASSISYASGEQYF
>-|TRBV29-1|TRBJ1-1
CSVGIARGMNTEAFF
>-|TRBV18|TRBJ1-3
CASSLEATANTIYF
>-|TRBV6-1|TRBJ2-1
CASRVSSYNEQFF
>-|TRBV4-3|TRBJ1-1
CASRKRGVGLNTEAFF
>-|TRBV9|TRBJ2-7
CASSVGRGAYEQYF
>-|TRBV4-3|TRBJ1-2
CASSQDRQNGYTF
>-|TRBV6-4|TRBJ2-3
CASSETPSTDTQYF
>-|TRBV5-1|TRBJ2-6
CASSLVTGANVLTF
>TRBD1|TRBV19|TRBJ1-2
CASSQTPGTGTDGYTF
>-|TRBV4-3|TRBJ1-1
CASSLALNTEAFF
>-|TRBV30|TRBJ1-1
CAWSRLGGEAFF
>-|TRBV30|-
CAWSKGDPPYEQYF
>TRBD1|TRBV29-1|TRBJ2-7
CSVIGQGAGQYF
>-|TRBV30|TRBJ1-2
CAWSVGPNYGYTF
>-|TRBV2|TRBJ2-7
CASGSGRARGSYEQYF